The 14 T cell receptor beta chains reported below all come from one sample, sequenced in a study of T cells in Graves' hyperthyroidism and ophthalmopathy. Amplification of TCR beta CDR3 regions was performed using RNA transcripts as template. Primed by the HTBI set, a first-round RT-PCR was run on the TCR CDR3. TCRdb independently ran MiXCR on the multiplex PCR reads; one entry per CDR3 protein. Among about 400,000 distinct CDR3 sequences listed, approximately 15% were seen once. What was sequenced was blood. These receptors were collected from a woman in her late teens or twenties with Graves' hyperthyroidism.

Only a few counts were recorded for this clonotype. The V call is TRBV10-3, the J call TRBJ1-2; no firm D call. Germline values: CDR1 ENHRY, CDR2 SYGVKD. This CDR3 contains 15 residues. V lost 2 bases to trimming and J lost 4 bases, with 14 bases between them. The CDR3 reads CAISEIGQSTYGYTF. The CDR3 DNA reads as TGTGCCATCAGTGAGATTGGCCAATCTACCTATGGCTACACCTTC.

This clonotype was recorded at least ten times. The chain is built from TRBV7-9 and TRBJ2-5, with D maybe TRBD1 (6 bases). CDR1 and CDR2 (germline): SEHNR, FQNEAQ (reference sequence). Trimming cost V 5 bases and J 5 bases, with 15 bases left between them. The CDR3 runs 14 residues. The CDR3 region is CASSPTGIWETQYF. As DNA, the CDR3 is TGTGCCAGCAGCCCCACAGGGATATGGGAGACCCAGTACTTC.

This clonotype was observed at least ten times. The J gene is TRBJ2-7, the V gene TRBV6-5; no definite D call. Germline CDR1 is MNHEY and CDR2 is SVGAGI. CDR3 size: 12 residues. V gave up 0 bases and J gave up 6 bases, with 6 bases separating them. CDR3 residues: CASSYSTGEQYF. The CDR3 coding sequence is TGTGCCAGCAGTTACTCGACGGGCGAGCAGTACTTC.

The rearrangement joins TRBV2 to TRBJ1-2; weak D call: TRBD1 (5 bases). With 0 bases removed from V and 4 bases from J, the gap between germline ends came to 12 bases. This CDR3 is built from 15 residues. Germline V CDR1 and CDR2: SNHLY, FYNNEI. In nucleotides, the CDR3 is TGTGCCAGCAGTGAAGCGCGACAGAACCTCTATGGCTACACCTTC. Translated: CASSEARQNLYGYTF.

The genes are TRBV29-1 and TRBJ2-7, with 14 bases aligning to TRBD2. J was trimmed by 3 bases and V by 3 bases; bases with no gene match: 10. The CDR3 loop spans 17 amino acids. The germline CDR1 and CDR2 sequences are SQVTM and ANQGSEA. The CDR3 sequence is CSVEGLAGEPLNYEQYF. The CDR3 DNA sequence: TGCAGCGTTGAGGGACTAGCGGGAGAGCCATTAAACTACGAGCAGTACTTC.

This clonotype was seen many times. The V call is TRBV20-1, the J call TRBJ1-4, with 7 bases fitting TRBD1. The V gene's germline CDR1 is DFQATT and CDR2 SNEGSKA (reference sequence). With 6 bases clipped from V and 4 bases from J, the junction kept 8 bases outside the gene matches. This CDR3 spans 14 amino acids. CDR3 nucleotides: TGCAGTGCCACCCCGGGACAGAGTAATGAAAAACTGTTTTTT. The encoded protein is CSATPGQSNEKLFF.

At least ten counts were recorded for this clonotype. This chain connects TRBV20-1 to TRBJ2-3; 7 nucleotides line up with TRBD2. V lost 6 bases and J lost 1; bases outside the gene matches: 1. The CDR3 contains 12 residues. The germline gives CDR1 DFQATT, CDR2 SNEGSKA (reference sequence). For the CDR3, the DNA is TGCAGTGCGGCGGGGGGCACAGATACGCAGTATTTT. Its protein is CSAAGGTDTQYF.

Comment on this clonotype: A much larger clone differs by one base, so this may be a read error. The rearrangement joins TRBV20-1 to TRBJ1-1, with a weak D call TRBD1 (5 bases). CDR1 is DFQATT and CDR2 is SNEGSKA in the germline V gene (reference sequence). The V end was cut by 6 bases, the J end by 8 bases, with 13 bases between. The CDR3 consists of 11 residues. The CDR3 region is CSAGRQTEAFF. CDR3 coding DNA: TGCAGTGCAGGGCGACAGACAGAAGCTTTCTTT.

This clonotype occurred many times. V and J are TRBV30 and TRBJ2-7; no definite D call. This CDR3 region has 12 residues. Trimming removed 1 base from V and 4 bases from J, with 8 bases in between. Germline-derived CDR1 and CDR2 are GTSNPN and SVGIG (reference sequence). The CDR3, as DNA: TGTGCCTGGAGTGGGCCCCAATACGAGCAGTACTTC. Its protein product is CAWSGPQYEQYF.

The table lists this clonotype with many counts. The rearrangement links TRBV29-1 to TRBJ2-1; D unclear. The ends were cut back, 4 bases at V and 4 bases at J, with 14 bases in the middle. Looked up from germline, CDR1 is SQVTM and CDR2 is ANQGSEA. The CDR3 loop spans 14 amino acids. CDR3 nucleotides: TGCAGCGTTGTGAGCCCGAGGTCTTACAATGAGCAGTTCTTC. This encodes CSVVSPRSYNEQFF.

The chain couples TRBV20-1 to TRBJ1-1, with a tentative D call TRBD1 (6 bases). Germline loops: CDR1 DFQATT, CDR2 SNEGSKA (reference sequence). The CDR3 sequence is 15 residues long. Trimming left V 6 bases short and J 3 bases short, with 20 bases between. This chain's CDR3 is CSARGARGRDTEAFF. Written as DNA, the CDR3 is TGCAGTGCCCGAGGTGCCAGGGGAAGGGACACTGAAGCTTTCTTT.

This clonotype was observed at least ten times. This chain uses TRBV18 with TRBJ2-7; D call uncertain. V dropped 5 bases and J dropped 1 base, with 9 bases sitting between them. The CDR3 length is 13 residues. Germline-derived CDR1 and CDR2 are KGHSH and LQKENI. Here the CDR3 DNA reads TGTGCCAGCTCAGTATCCGGGTCCTACGAGCAGTACTTC. Translating it yields CASSVSGSYEQYF. Full variable domain (remainder filled in from reference TRBV18 and TRBJ2-7): NAGVMQNPRHLVRRRGQEARLRCSPMKGHSHVYWYRQLPEEGLKFMVYLQKENIIDESGMPKERFSAEFPKEGPSILRIQQVVRGDSAAYFCASSVSGSYEQYFGPGTRLTVT.

This sequence joins TRBV19 and TRBJ2-1; possibly TRBD2 for D (5 bases). The CDR3 totals 19 residues. Germline V CDR1 and CDR2: LNHDA, SQIVND (reference sequence). Trimming cost V 3 bases and J 0 bases, with 21 bases left between them. CDR3 amino acids: CASSIRSGMIPSSYNEQFF. CDR3 sequence (DNA): TGTGCCAGTAGTATTCGGTCGGGGATGATTCCGAGCTCCTACAATGAGCAGTTCTTC.

About this clonotype: This may come from a read error, since a much larger clone is one base off. The genes are TRBV29-1 and TRBJ2-1; 7 nucleotides align to TRBD2. Germline loops: CDR1 SQVTM, CDR2 ANQGSEA. After removal of 1 base from V and 8 bases from J, the junction contained 17 bases not matched to a gene. The CDR3 length is 17 residues. The CDR3 coding sequence is TGCAGCGTTGAAGGGCTGCGAGGATCGGGGAGGGAGGATGAGCAGTTCTTC. It yields the protein CSVEGLRGSGREDEQFF.